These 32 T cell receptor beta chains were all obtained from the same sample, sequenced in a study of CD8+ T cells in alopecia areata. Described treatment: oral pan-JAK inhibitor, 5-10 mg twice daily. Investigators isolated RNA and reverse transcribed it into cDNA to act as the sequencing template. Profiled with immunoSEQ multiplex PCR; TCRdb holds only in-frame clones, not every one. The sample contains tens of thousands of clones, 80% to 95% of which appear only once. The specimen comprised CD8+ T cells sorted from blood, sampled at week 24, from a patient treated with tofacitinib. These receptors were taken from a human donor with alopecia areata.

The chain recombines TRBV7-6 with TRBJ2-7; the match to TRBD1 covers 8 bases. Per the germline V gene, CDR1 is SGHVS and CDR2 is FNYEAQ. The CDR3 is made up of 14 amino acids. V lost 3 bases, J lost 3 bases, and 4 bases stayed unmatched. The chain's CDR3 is CASSFHGQGYEQYF. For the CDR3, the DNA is TGTGCCAGCAGCTTCCACGGACAGGGCTACGAGCAGTACTTC.

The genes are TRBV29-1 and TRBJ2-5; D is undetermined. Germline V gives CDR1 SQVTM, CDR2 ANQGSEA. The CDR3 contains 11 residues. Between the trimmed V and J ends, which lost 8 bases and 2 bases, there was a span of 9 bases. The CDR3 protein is CSCRSQETQYF. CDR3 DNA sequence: TGCAGCTGTAGATCACAAGAGACCCAGTACTTC.

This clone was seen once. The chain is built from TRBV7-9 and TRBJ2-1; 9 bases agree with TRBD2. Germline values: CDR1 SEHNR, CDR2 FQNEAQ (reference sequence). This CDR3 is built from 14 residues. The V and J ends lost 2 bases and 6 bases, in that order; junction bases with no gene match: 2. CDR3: CASSLPGLANEQFF. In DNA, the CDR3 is TGTGCCAGCAGCTTACCGGGACTAGCCAATGAGCAGTTCTTC.

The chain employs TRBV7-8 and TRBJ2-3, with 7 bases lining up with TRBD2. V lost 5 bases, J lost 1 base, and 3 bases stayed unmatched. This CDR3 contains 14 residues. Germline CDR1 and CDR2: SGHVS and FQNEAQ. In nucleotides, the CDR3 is TGTGCCAGCAGCCCGAGCGGGGGCACAGATACGCAGTATTTT. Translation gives CASSPSGGTDTQYF.

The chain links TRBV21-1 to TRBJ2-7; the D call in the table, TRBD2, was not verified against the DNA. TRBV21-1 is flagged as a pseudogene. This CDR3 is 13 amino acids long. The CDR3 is CASRPGDSYEQYF. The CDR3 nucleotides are TGTGCCAGCAGACCCGGGGACTCCTACGAGCAGTACTTC.

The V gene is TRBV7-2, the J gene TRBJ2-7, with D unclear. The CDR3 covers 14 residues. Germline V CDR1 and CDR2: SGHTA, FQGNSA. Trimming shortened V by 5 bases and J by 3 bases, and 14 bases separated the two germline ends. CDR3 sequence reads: CASSTLAKGYEQYF. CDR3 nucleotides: TGTGCCAGCAGCACCCTGGCGAAGGGCTACGAGCAGTACTTC.

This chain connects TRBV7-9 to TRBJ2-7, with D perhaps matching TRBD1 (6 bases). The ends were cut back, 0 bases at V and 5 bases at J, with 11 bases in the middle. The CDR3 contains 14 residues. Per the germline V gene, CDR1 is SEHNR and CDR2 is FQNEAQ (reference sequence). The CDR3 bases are TGTGCCAGCAGCTTAGCTCAGGGGAGCCACGAGCAGTACTTC. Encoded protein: CASSLAQGSHEQYF.

DNA for the CDR3: TGTGCCAGCAGCTTGGGGGGTAATACGCAGTATTTT. Encoded protein: CASSLGGNTQYF. The chain combines TRBV5-6 with TRBJ2-3, with D unclear. Germline CDR1 SGHDT, CDR2 YYEEEE. The CDR3 loop spans 12 amino acids. V lost 0 bases and J 7 bases, leaving 6 bases between the germline ends.

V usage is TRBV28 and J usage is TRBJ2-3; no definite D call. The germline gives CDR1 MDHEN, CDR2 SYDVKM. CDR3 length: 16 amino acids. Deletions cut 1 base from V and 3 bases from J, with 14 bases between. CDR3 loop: CASSLYPGQPTDTQYF. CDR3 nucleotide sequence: TGTGCCAGCAGTTTATATCCGGGCCAACCGACAGATACGCAGTATTTT.

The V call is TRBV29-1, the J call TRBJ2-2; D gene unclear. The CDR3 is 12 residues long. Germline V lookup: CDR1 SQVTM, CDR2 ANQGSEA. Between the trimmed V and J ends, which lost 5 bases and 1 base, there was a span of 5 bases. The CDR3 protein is CSVFQNTGELFF. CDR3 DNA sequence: TGCAGCGTTTTTCAGAACACCGGGGAGCTGTTTTTT.

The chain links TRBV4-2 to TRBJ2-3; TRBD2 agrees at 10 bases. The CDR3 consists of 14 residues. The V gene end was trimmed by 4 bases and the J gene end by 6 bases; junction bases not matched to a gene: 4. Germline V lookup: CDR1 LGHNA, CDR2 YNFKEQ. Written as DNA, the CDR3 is TGTGCCAGCAGCCCCCTAGCGGGGGAGGATACGCAGTATTTT. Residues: CASSPLAGEDTQYF.

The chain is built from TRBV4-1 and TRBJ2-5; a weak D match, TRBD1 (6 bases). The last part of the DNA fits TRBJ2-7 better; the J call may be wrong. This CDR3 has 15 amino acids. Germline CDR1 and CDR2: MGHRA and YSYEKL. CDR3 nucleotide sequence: TGCGCCAGCAGCCAATTTACAGGGCCTCTCTACGAGCAGTACTTC. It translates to CASSQFTGPLYEQYF.

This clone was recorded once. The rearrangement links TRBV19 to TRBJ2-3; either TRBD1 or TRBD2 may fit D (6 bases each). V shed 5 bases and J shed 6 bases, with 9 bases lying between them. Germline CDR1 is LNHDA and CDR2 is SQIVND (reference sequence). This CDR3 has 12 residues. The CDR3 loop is CASSLGGDTQYF. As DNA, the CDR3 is TGTGCCAGTAGTCTAGGGGGGGATACGCAGTATTTT.

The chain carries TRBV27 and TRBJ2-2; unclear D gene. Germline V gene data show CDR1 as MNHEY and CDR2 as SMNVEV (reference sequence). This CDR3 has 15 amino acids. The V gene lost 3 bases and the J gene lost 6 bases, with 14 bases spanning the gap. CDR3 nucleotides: TGTGCCAGCAGTTTTGTGGGGAACCTCGCCGGGGAGCTGTTTTTT. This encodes CASSFVGNLAGELFF.

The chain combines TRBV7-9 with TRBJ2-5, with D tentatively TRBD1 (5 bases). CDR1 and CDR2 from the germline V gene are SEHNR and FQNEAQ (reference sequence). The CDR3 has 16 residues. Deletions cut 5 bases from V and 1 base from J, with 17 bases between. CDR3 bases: TGTGCCAGCAGCCCGACGGACAAGATATTCCAAGAGACCCAGTACTTC. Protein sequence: CASSPTDKIFQETQYF.

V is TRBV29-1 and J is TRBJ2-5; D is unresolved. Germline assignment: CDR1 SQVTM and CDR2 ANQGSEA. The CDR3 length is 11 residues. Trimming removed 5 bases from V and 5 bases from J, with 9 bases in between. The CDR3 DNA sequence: TGCAGCGTTCTAGGCATGGAGACCCAGTACTTC. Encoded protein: CSVLGMETQYF.

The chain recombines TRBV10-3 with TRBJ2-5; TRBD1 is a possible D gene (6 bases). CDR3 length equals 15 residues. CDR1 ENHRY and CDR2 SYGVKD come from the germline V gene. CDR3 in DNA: TGTGCTTCTCATGAACCAGGGGACCCACGAGAGACCCAGTACTTC. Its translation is CASHEPGDPRETQYF.

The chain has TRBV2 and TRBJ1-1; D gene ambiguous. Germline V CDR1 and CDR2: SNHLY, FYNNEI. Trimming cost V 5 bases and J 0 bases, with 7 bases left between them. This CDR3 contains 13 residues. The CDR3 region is CASSPTVNTEAFF. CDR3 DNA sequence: TGTGCCAGCAGTCCCACAGTGAACACTGAAGCTTTCTTT.

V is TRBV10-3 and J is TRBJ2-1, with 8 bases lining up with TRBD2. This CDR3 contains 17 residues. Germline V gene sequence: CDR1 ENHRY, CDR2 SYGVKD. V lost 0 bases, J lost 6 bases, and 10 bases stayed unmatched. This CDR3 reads CAISESGTGTRSNEQFF. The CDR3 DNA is TGTGCCATCAGTGAGTCGGGCACCGGGACTAGGTCCAATGAGCAGTTCTTC.

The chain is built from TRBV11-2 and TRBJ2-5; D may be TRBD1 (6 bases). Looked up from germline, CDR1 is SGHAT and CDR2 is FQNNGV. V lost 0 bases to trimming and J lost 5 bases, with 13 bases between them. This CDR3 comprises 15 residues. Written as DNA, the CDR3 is TGTGCCAGCAGCTTAGAGCCAGGGGTTTACGAGACCCAGTACTTC. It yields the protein CASSLEPGVYETQYF.

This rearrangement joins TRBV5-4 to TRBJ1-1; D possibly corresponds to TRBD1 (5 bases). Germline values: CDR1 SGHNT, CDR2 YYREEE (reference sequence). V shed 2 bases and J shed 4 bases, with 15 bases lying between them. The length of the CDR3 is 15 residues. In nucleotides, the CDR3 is TGTGCCAGCAGCTTTTGGTCGGGGGTGGGCACTGAAGCTTTCTTT. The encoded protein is CASSFWSGVGTEAFF.

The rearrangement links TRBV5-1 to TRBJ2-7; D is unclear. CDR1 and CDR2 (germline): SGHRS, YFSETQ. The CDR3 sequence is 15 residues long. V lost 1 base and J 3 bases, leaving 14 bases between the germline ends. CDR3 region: CASSLTLSGDYEQYF. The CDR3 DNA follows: TGCGCCAGCAGCTTGACCCTATCCGGTGACTACGAGCAGTACTTC.

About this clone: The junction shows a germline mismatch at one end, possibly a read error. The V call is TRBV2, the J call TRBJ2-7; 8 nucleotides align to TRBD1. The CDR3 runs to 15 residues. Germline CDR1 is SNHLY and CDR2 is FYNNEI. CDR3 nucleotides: TGTGCCAGCAGCGAAGGCGACAGGGGAGGCTACGAGCAGTACTTC. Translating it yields CASSEGDRGGYEQYF.

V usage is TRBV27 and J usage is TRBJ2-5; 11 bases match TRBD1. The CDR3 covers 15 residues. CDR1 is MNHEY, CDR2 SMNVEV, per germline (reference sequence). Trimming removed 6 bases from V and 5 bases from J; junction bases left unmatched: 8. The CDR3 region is CASRTGTGGTETQYF. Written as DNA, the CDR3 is TGTGCCAGCAGAACCGGGACAGGGGGGACGGAGACCCAGTACTTC.

CDR3: CASGSPGRDRETDEQYF. For the CDR3, the DNA is TGTGCTAGTGGTTCCCCCGGTCGGGACAGGGAAACGGACGAGCAGTACTTC. V is TRBV12-5 and J is TRBJ2-7; 9 bases map to TRBD1. Trimming removed 4 bases from V and 5 bases from J; junction bases left unmatched: 15. This CDR3 is 17 amino acids long. Germline-derived CDR1 and CDR2 are LGHNT and FRNRAP.

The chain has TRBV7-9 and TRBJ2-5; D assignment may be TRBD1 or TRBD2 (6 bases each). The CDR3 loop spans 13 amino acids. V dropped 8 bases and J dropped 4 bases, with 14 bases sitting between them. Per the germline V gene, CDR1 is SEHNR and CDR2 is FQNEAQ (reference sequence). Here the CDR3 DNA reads TGTGCCAGCTCGATAGAGGGGGGAGAGACCCAGTACTTC. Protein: CASSIEGGETQYF.

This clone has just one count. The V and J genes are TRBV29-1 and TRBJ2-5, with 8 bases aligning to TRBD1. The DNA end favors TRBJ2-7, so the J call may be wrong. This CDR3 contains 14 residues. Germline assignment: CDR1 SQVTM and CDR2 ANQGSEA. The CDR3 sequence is CSVKGQGLSYEQYF. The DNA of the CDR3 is TGCAGCGTCAAAGGACAGGGCCTTTCCTACGAGCAGTACTTC.

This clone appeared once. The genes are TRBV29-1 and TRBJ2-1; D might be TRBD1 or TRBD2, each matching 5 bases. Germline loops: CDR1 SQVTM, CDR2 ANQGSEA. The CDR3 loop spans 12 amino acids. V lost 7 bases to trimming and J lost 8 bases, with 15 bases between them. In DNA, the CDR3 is TGCAGCGGTGGGGGTTTGGGCTATGAGCAGTTCTTC. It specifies CSGGGLGYEQFF.

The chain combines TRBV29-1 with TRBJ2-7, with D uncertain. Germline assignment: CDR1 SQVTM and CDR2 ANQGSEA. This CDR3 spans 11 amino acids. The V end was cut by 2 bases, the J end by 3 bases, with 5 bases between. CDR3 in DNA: TGCAGCGTTGAACAAAACTACGAGCAGTACTTC. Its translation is CSVEQNYEQYF.

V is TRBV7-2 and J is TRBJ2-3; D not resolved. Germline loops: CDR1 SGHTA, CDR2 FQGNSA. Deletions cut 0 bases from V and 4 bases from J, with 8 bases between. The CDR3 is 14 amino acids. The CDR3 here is CASSLARFADTQYF. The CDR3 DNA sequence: TGTGCCAGCAGCTTAGCCCGCTTCGCAGATACGCAGTATTTT.

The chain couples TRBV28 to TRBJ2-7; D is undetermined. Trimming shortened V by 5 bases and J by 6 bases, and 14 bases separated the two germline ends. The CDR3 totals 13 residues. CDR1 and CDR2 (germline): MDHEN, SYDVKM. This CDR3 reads CASSPYDSPEQYF. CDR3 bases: TGTGCCAGCAGTCCTTACGATTCACCCGAGCAGTACTTC.

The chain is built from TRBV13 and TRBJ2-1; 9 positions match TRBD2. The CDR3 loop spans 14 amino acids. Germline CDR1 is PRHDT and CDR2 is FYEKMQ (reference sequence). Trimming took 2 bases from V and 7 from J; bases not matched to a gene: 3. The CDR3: CASSLLAGVNEQFF. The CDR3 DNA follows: TGTGCCAGCAGCTTATTAGCGGGGGTTAATGAGCAGTTCTTC.